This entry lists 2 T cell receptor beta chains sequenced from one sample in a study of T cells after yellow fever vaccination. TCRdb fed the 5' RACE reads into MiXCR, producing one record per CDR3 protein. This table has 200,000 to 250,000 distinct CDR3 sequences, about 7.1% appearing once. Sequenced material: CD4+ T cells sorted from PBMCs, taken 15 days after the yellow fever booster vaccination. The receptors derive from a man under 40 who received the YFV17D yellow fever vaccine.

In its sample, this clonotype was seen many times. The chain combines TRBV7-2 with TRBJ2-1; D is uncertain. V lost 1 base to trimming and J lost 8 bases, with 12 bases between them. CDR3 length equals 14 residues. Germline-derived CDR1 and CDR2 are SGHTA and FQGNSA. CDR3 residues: CASSLGRSDDEQFF. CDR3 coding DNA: TGTGCCAGCAGCTTAGGCAGGTCAGATGATGAGCAGTTCTTC.

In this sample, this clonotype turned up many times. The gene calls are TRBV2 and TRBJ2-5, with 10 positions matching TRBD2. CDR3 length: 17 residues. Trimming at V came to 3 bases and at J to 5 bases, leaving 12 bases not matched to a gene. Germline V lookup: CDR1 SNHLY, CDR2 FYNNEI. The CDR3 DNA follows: TGTGCCAGCAGTGACCAACTAGCGGGAACATTGGGGGAGACCCAGTACTTC. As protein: CASSDQLAGTLGETQYF.